The 29 T cell receptor beta chains below come from one sample, sequenced in a study of patients and donors after allogeneic stem cell transplantation. TCRdb reprocessed the RT-PCR reads with MiXCR, giving one entry per CDR3 protein. The data show 17,000 or so distinct CDR3 sequences, approximately 30% seen once. The sequenced sample was blood, either unsorted or a sorted T cell fraction (not recorded which). The receptors come from a human donor who was either an allogeneic HSCT recipient or a stem cell or donor lymphocyte infusion donor (not recorded which). It is not recorded whose cells these are; they may come from a transplant donor.

This clonotype occurred many times. V and J are TRBV29-1 and TRBJ2-3, with 7 bases aligning to TRBD2. Trimming at V came to 3 bases and at J to 3 bases, leaving 0 bases not matched to a gene. The CDR3 consists of 12 residues. Germline assignment: CDR1 SQVTM and CDR2 ANQGSEA. In DNA, the CDR3 is TGCAGCGTTGATAGCGGGACAGATACGCAGTATTTT. Amino acid sequence: CSVDSGTDTQYF.

The chain is built from TRBV25-1 and TRBJ1-1; D is unresolved. Trimming took off 3 bases at V and 2 bases at J, with 13 bases between the two ends. Germline V gene sequence: CDR1 MGHDK, CDR2 SYGVNS. The CDR3 covers 15 residues. The CDR3 spells CASSDNYGLNTEAFF. In nucleotides, the CDR3 is TGTGCCAGCAGTGATAATTACGGACTAAACACTGAAGCTTTCTTT.

This clonotype was observed a few times. The V gene is TRBV20-1, the J gene TRBJ1-5; D not resolved. The CDR3 runs 13 residues. V was clipped by 1 base and J by 8 bases, with 12 bases between them. Germline V gives CDR1 DFQATT, CDR2 SNEGSKA (reference sequence). This CDR3 reads CSARGSLFEPQHF. CDR3 in DNA: TGCAGTGCTAGAGGCTCCCTTTTTGAGCCCCAGCATTTT.

In the case of this clonotype: A much larger clone lies one base from this, so it may be a read error. As the CDR3 is not closed by the conserved phenylalanine or tryptophan, this likely results from a read error. This sequence joins TRBV7-2 and TRBJ1-2, with D possibly being TRBD1 (5 bases). V lost 4 bases, J lost 8 bases, and 14 bases lay in between. Per germline, CDR1 SGHTA and CDR2 FQGNSA. The CDR3 is made up of 13 amino acids. The chain's CDR3 is CASSSDRFTGYTY. CDR3 DNA sequence: TGTGCCAGCAGCTCCGACAGATTTACCGGCTACACCTAC.

The chain uses TRBV5-1 and TRBJ2-3, with 13 bases lining up with TRBD2. Trimming at V came to 0 bases and at J to 1 base, leaving 2 bases not matched to a gene. The CDR3 is 17 amino acids. CDR1 and CDR2 from the germline V gene are SGHRS and YFSETQ. The CDR3 protein is CASSLAGTSGGTDTQYF. CDR3 DNA: TGCGCCAGCAGCTTGGCCGGGACTAGCGGGGGCACAGATACGCAGTATTTT.

V is TRBV3-1 and J is TRBJ1-4; D call uncertain. Deletions cut 0 bases from V and 0 bases from J, with 14 bases between. CDR1 is LGHDT, CDR2 YNNKEL, per germline (reference sequence). The CDR3 sequence is 18 residues long. In DNA form, the CDR3 reads TGTGCCAGCAGCCAAGATCTCCTCTGGGTTCCAACTAATGAAAAACTGTTTTTT. Translation gives CASSQDLLWVPTNEKLFF.

This clonotype was counted between two and nine times. The chain recombines TRBV5-1 with TRBJ1-1, with 8 bases that match TRBD1. V lost 4 bases and J lost 10; bases outside the gene matches: 6. The V gene's germline CDR1 is SGHRS and CDR2 YFSETQ. The CDR3 spans 12 residues. The CDR3 is CASSPQGAGAFF. DNA of the CDR3: TGCGCCAGCAGCCCGCAGGGGGCCGGAGCTTTCTTT.

The CDR3 DNA sequence: TGTGCCAGCAGTTTGGCAGGGAACATGAACACTGAAGCTTTCTTT. This translates into CASSLAGNMNTEAFF. This sequence joins TRBV28 and TRBJ1-1; TRBD1 is a possible D gene (5 bases). The CDR3 is 15 residues long. Trimming removed 3 bases from V and 0 bases from J, with 11 bases in between. Germline assignment: CDR1 MDHEN and CDR2 SYDVKM.

This sequence joins TRBV6-6 and TRBJ2-3; D is perhaps TRBD2 (5 bases). V was trimmed by 0 bases and J by 8 bases, leaving 12 bases between them. CDR1 and CDR2 (germline): MNHNY, SVGAGI (reference sequence). The CDR3 loop spans 14 amino acids. CDR3 bases: TGTGCCAGCAGTTACTCTAGGACTCGTCTTACGCAGTATTTT. Amino acid sequence: CASSYSRTRLTQYF.

This clonotype was picked up a small number of times. V usage is TRBV2 and J usage is TRBJ1-5; D is unresolved. V was cut by 6 bases and J by 4 bases, with 13 bases left in between. CDR1 and CDR2 from the germline V gene are SNHLY and FYNNEI. This CDR3 is 14 amino acids long. In DNA, the CDR3 is TGTGCCAGCAGCCCCGAGGGCTTGAATCAGCCCCAGCATTTT. Translated, it gives CASSPEGLNQPQHF.

V usage is TRBV28 and J usage is TRBJ2-5; 8 positions match TRBD2. Germline CDR1 is MDHEN and CDR2 is SYDVKM. V shed 8 bases, J shed 2 bases, and the junction held 7 bases outside the gene matches. The CDR3 is 14 residues long. The CDR3 here is CASRNSGVQETQYF. Here the CDR3 DNA reads TGTGCCAGCCGAAATAGCGGGGTTCAAGAGACCCAGTACTTC.

The chain recombines TRBV4-1 with TRBJ1-5; no clear D. V lost 3 bases, J lost 4 bases, and 16 bases lay in between. The CDR3 is 16 residues long. The germline CDR1 and CDR2 sequences are MGHRA and YSYEKL. Here the CDR3 reads CASSQRAPYGNQPQHF. DNA of the CDR3: TGCGCCAGCAGCCAGAGGGCACCCTACGGTAATCAGCCCCAGCATTTT.

There are a few counts of this clonotype. V usage is TRBV15 and J usage is TRBJ2-7; TRBD2 is a possible D gene (5 bases). This CDR3 is 16 amino acids long. V was cut by 1 base and J by 3 bases, with 16 bases left in between. Germline CDR1 LNHNV, CDR2 YYDKDF (reference sequence). CDR3 nucleotides: TGTGCCACCAGCAGAGTCAGGACGACTATACACTACGAGCAGTACTTC. This sequence encodes CATSRVRTTIHYEQYF.

The chain carries TRBV6-1 and TRBJ1-1, with D possibly being TRBD1 (5 bases). V gave up 5 bases and J gave up 6 bases, with 22 bases separating them. The germline gives CDR1 MNHNS, CDR2 SASEGT. The CDR3 has 16 residues. The DNA for the CDR3 is TGTGCCAGCAGTCCTCTACTGGGGGGAGGGGCCTCTGAAGCTTTCTTT. Its translation is CASSPLLGGGASEAFF.

The chain is built from TRBV18 and TRBJ1-1; 8 positions agree with TRBD1. This CDR3 spans 15 amino acids. The germline V gene encodes CDR1 KGHSH and CDR2 LQKENI. V lost 6 bases and J lost 2; bases outside the gene matches: 8. The CDR3 DNA follows: TGTGCCAGCTCCCCCGGACAGGGAATAAACACTGAAGCTTTCTTT. Translated: CASSPGQGINTEAFF.

This clonotype has ten or more counts. The chain has TRBV10-3 and TRBJ1-2; D gene uncertain. Per the germline V gene, CDR1 is ENHRY and CDR2 is SYGVKD. The CDR3 runs 12 residues. The V end was cut by 6 bases, the J end by 2 bases, with 7 bases between. The CDR3 here is CAIRTENYGYTF. CDR3 nucleotides: TGTGCCATCAGAACAGAAAACTATGGCTACACCTTC.

The rearrangement joins TRBV5-1 to TRBJ2-7; D gene uncertain. In germline, CDR1 is SGHRS, CDR2 YFSETQ. The length of the CDR3 is 13 residues. The V end was cut by 3 bases, the J end by 0 bases, with 7 bases between. The DNA for the CDR3 is TGCGCCAGCAGCTCGACGGCCTCCTACGAGCAGTACTTC. It encodes CASSSTASYEQYF. The variable domain in full, with the rest retrieved from reference TRBV5-1 and TRBJ2-7, is KAGVTQTPRYLIKTRGQQVTLSCSPISGHRSVSWYQQTPGQGLQFLFEYFSETQRNKGNFPGRFSGRQFSNSRSEMNVSTLELGDSALYLCASSSTASYEQYFGPGTRLTVT.

In nucleotides, the CDR3 is TGCGCCAGCAGCCACTTAGCCCGGGACAGGGGAAATTCACCCCTCCACTTT. It specifies CASSHLARDRGNSPLHF. The rearrangement uses TRBV4-3 and TRBJ1-6, with 10 bases lining up with TRBD1. With 3 bases clipped from V and 7 bases from J, the junction kept 9 bases outside the gene matches. The germline CDR1 and CDR2 sequences are LGHNA and YSLEER. The CDR3 totals 17 residues.

By proportion, this clonotype is medium-sized. This chain connects TRBV7-2 to TRBJ2-5; D not certain. Germline-derived CDR1 and CDR2 are SGHTA and FQGNSA. The CDR3 extends over 11 amino acids. V lost 4 bases and J 1 base, leaving 1 base between the germline ends. CDR3 bases: TGTGCCAGCAGCTCCCAAGAGACCCAGTACTTC. The encoded protein is CASSSQETQYF. Variable domain in full (rest from reference TRBV7-2 and TRBJ2-5): GAGVSQSPSNKVTEKGKDVELRCDPISGHTALYWYRQSLGQGLEFLIYFQGNSAPDKSGLPSDRFSAERTGGSVSTLTIQRTQQEDSAVYLCASSSQETQYFGPGTRLLVL.

In this sample, this clonotype turned up a few times. The chain is built from TRBV7-9 and TRBJ1-6; 10 bases line up with TRBD1. The CDR3 runs 17 residues. The germline V gene encodes CDR1 SEHNR and CDR2 FQNEAQ (reference sequence). J was trimmed by 4 bases and V by 3 bases; bases with no gene match: 6. The CDR3 loop reads CASSLGTGASYNSPLHF. The CDR3, as DNA: TGTGCCAGCAGCTTGGGGACAGGGGCGTCTTATAATTCACCCCTCCACTTT.

This clonotype was recorded a few times. This chain connects TRBV5-1 to TRBJ1-1, with D uncertain. Looked up from germline, CDR1 is SGHRS and CDR2 is YFSETQ. V was trimmed by 1 base and J by 5 bases, leaving 12 bases between them. This CDR3 contains 14 residues. The CDR3 sequence is CASSLPLGGTEAFF. DNA of the CDR3: TGCGCCAGCAGCTTGCCCCTAGGAGGGACTGAAGCTTTCTTT.

The sample holds a few counts of this clonotype. The chain is built from TRBV5-5 and TRBJ1-1, with a possible D match to TRBD1 (5 bases). V lost 4 bases and J 3 bases, leaving 13 bases between the germline ends. The CDR3 consists of 14 residues. Germline V gene lookup returns CDR1 SGHKS and CDR2 YYEKEE (reference sequence). CDR3 sequence: CASSPGPSDTEAFF. The CDR3 DNA reads TGTGCCAGCAGCCCGGGGCCCTCCGACACTGAAGCTTTCTTT.

The chain links TRBV20-1 to TRBJ1-1; TRBD1 might be the D (6 bases). CDR3 size: 15 residues. V was pared by 3 bases and J by 6 bases, with 20 bases between. CDR1 DFQATT and CDR2 SNEGSKA come from the germline V gene (reference sequence). The CDR3 loop reads CSASDRSRGLAEAFF. Here the CDR3 DNA reads TGCAGTGCTAGCGACAGGTCGAGGGGATTAGCTGAAGCTTTCTTT.

This clonotype was found many times. The CDR3 reads CSEKGSTNTEAFF. The DNA for the CDR3 is TGCAGTGAGAAGGGGAGCACTAACACTGAAGCTTTCTTT. J is TRBJ1-1 and V is TRBV20-1; D possibly corresponds to TRBD1 (5 bases). V shed 7 bases and J shed 2 bases, with 14 bases lying between them. This CDR3 contains 13 residues. Germline CDR1 and CDR2: DFQATT and SNEGSKA (reference sequence).

The table lists this clonotype with a few counts. This chain joins TRBV5-1 and TRBJ1-2; D might be TRBD1 (6 bases). This CDR3 has 12 residues. V was clipped by 4 bases and J by 8 bases, with 12 bases between them. The germline V gene encodes CDR1 SGHRS and CDR2 YFSETQ. The CDR3 sequence: CASSQQGSGYTF. The CDR3 bases are TGCGCCAGCAGCCAACAGGGATCCGGCTACACCTTC.

This clonotype was detected only a few times. The chain has TRBV20-1 and TRBJ1-1; a weak D match, TRBD1 (5 bases). This CDR3 region has 14 residues. Trimming left V 6 bases short and J 2 bases short, with 16 bases between. In germline, CDR1 is DFQATT, CDR2 SNEGSKA (reference sequence). This CDR3 reads CSAQRMGPNTEAFF. In DNA form, the CDR3 reads TGCAGTGCCCAGAGGATGGGGCCTAACACTGAAGCTTTCTTT.

On this clonotype itself: The junction does not match germline at one end; this may be a read error. The chain uses TRBV5-5 and TRBJ1-2; a possible D gene is TRBD1 (6 bases). Germline V CDR1 and CDR2: SGHKS, YYEKEE (reference sequence). The CDR3 totals 12 residues. For the CDR3, the DNA is TGCGCCAGCAGCCGGGACATCTTCGGCTACACCTTC. Its protein is CASSRDIFGYTF.

A few counts support this clonotype. The CDR3 DNA sequence: TGTGCCAGCAGTTACCAGGGGGGGTCTAGAGCAGCTTTCTTT. Residues: CASSYQGGSRAAFF. The chain recombines TRBV6-5 with TRBJ1-1; 7 bases agree with TRBD1. Germline CDR1 reads MNHEY; CDR2 reads SVGAGI. The trim removed 2 bases at V and 10 bases at J, leaving 10 bases unmatched. The CDR3 spans 14 residues.

This chain links TRBV18 with TRBJ1-3, with TRBD1 identical over 7 bases. This CDR3 contains 18 residues. V lost 0 bases to trimming and J lost 0 bases; unmatched junction nucleotides: 8. Germline CDR1 and CDR2: KGHSH and LQKENI. The CDR3 DNA reads TGTGCCAGCTCACCACCGGATTTCCAGGGGGTCTCTGGAAACACCATATATTTT. This codes for CASSPPDFQGVSGNTIYF. Together with reference TRBV18 and TRBJ1-3, the CDR3 gives the full variable domain: NAGVMQNPRHLVRRRGQEARLRCSPMKGHSHVYWYRQLPEEGLKFMVYLQKENIIDESGMPKERFSAEFPKEGPSILRIQQVVRGDSAAYFCASSPPDFQGVSGNTIYFGEGSWLTVV.